The source of this T cell receptor beta chain is a study of T cells in Graves' hyperthyroidism and ophthalmopathy. Regarding the study as a whole: Stable hyperthyroidism was separated from ophthalmopathy by a model based on 13 V-J features.

Germline V gives CDR1 LNHDA, CDR2 SQIVND (reference sequence). The ends were cut back, 3 bases at V and 2 bases at J, with 11 bases in the middle. The CDR3 runs to 14 residues. Uncontrolled infection, other autoimmune disease, pregnancy or lactation excluded patients. This clonotype was observed at least ten times. Its antigen is as yet unknown. It was RNA transcripts that yielded the amplified TCR beta CDR3 regions. An initial round of RT-PCR targeting the TCR CDR3 relied on the HTBI primer set. A single record per CDR3 protein comes from TCRdb applying MiXCR to the multiplex PCR reads. The sample carries around 620,000 distinct CDR3 sequences, under 60% recorded once.

Sequencing used peripheral blood or thyroid tissue (not recorded which). The sequence came from an adult woman with Graves' disease, either hyperthyroidism or ophthalmopathy (not recorded which). The chain uses TRBV19 and TRBJ2-7; D might be TRBD2 (5 bases). This chain's CDR3 is CASSMRGIAYEQYF. The CDR3 region has the DNA TGTGCCAGTAGTATGAGAGGGATCGCCTACGAGCAGTACTTC.